This entry lists 32 T cell receptor beta chains sequenced from one sample in a study of T cell repertoires in cytomegalovirus infection. TCRdb used MiXCR to reprocess the reads, holding one entry per CDR3 protein. The table has about 890,000 distinct CDR3 sequences, more than 25% seen once. The antigens for these receptors are not known. Sequencing used cultured CD8+ T cells from PBMCs, obtained from culture after CMV antigen stimulation. The receptor set was obtained from a human donor in good health (CMV status not recorded). Some clones in this sample may be carry-over from other donors' samples.

The V gene is TRBV5-6, the J gene TRBJ2-7; tentative D call: TRBD2 (5 bases). The V end lost 2 bases, the J end lost 5 bases, and 11 bases lay between the germline ends. The CDR3 contains 13 residues. Germline CDR1 reads SGHDT; CDR2 reads YYEEEE. CDR3 nucleotide sequence: TGTGCCAGCAGCTTTAAGAGGGTCCACGAGCAGTACTTC. It is translated as CASSFKRVHEQYF.

The chain has TRBV4-3 and TRBJ2-1; no firm D call. The germline V and J ends were trimmed by 0 bases and 10 bases, with 13 bases remaining between them. The CDR3 contains 14 residues. CDR1 LGHNA and CDR2 YSLEER come from the germline V gene. As DNA, the CDR3 is TGCGCCAGCAGCCAAGATACCCCGTCCCGGGAGCAGTTCTTC. Protein: CASSQDTPSREQFF.

This clonotype was seen a handful of times. The chain is built from TRBV27 and TRBJ2-3; 13 nucleotides agree with TRBD2. Germline V lookup: CDR1 MNHEY, CDR2 SMNVEV (reference sequence). The CDR3 consists of 15 residues. The V gene end was trimmed by 4 bases and the J gene end by 7 bases; junction bases not matched to a gene: 5. The CDR3 reads CASSSTSGGLNTQYF. CDR3 DNA sequence: TGTGCCAGCAGTTCGACTAGCGGGGGGCTGAATACGCAGTATTTT.

The CDR3 loop reads CASSSLFWNSNQPQHF. The CDR3 DNA follows: TGTGCCAGCAGTTCCCTTTTTTGGAATAGCAATCAGCCCCAGCATTTT. The chain employs TRBV6-2 or TRBV6-3 and TRBJ1-5; no clear D gene. This CDR3 spans 16 amino acids. Trimming removed 4 bases at V and 0 bases at J, with 13 bases between. Germline values: CDR1 MNHEY, CDR2 SVGEGT.

Comment on this clonotype: This may be a read error: a much more frequent sequence differs by one nucleotide. The CDR3 here is CASRPRGRGSPYEQYV. The CDR3 nucleotides read TGTGCCAGCAGACCGCGAGGAAGAGGGTCACCGTACGAGCAGTACGTC. The chain couples TRBV7-6 to TRBJ2-7; weak D call: TRBD2 (5 bases). The CDR3 consists of 16 residues. Trimming removed 6 bases from V and 4 bases from J, with 22 bases in between. CDR1 and CDR2 from the germline V gene are SGHVS and FNYEAQ.

This clonotype was detected only a few times. The chain is built from TRBV7-3 and TRBJ2-2, with 7 bases that match TRBD1. CDR3 size: 15 residues. V dropped 1 base and J dropped 3; count of bases not matched to a gene: 2. CDR1 is SGHTA and CDR2 is FQGTGA in the germline V gene. CDR3 in amino acids: CASSLIGGDTGELFF. DNA for the CDR3: TGTGCCAGCAGCTTAATAGGGGGCGACACCGGGGAGCTGTTTTTT.

This clonotype was detected only a few times. V gene TRBV7-6 combines with J gene TRBJ1-2; D remains ambiguous. This CDR3 has 14 amino acids. Germline V lookup: CDR1 SGHVS, CDR2 FNYEAQ. Trimming took 1 base from V and 3 from J, leaving 9 bases between them. DNA for the CDR3: TGTGCCAGCAGCTTAGGCCAGTGGGACTATGGCTACACCTTC. Translation gives CASSLGQWDYGYTF.

The chain has TRBV12-3 or TRBV12-4 and TRBJ2-1; TRBD2 might be the D (5 bases). The CDR3 spans 16 residues. The V end lost 4 bases, the J end lost 0 bases, and 13 bases lay between the germline ends. The CDR3 DNA follows: TGTGCCAGCAGTTCAGCGGCCTTGAGCTCCTACAATGAGCAGTTCTTC. It encodes CASSSAALSSYNEQFF.

V gene TRBV7-9 combines with J gene TRBJ2-7; D unresolved. Germline CDR1 reads SEHNR; CDR2 reads FQNEAQ (reference sequence). Trimming took 1 base from V and 1 from J, leaving 11 bases between them. This CDR3 is built from 15 residues. CDR3 residues: CASSLDTAVSYEQYF. The CDR3 DNA follows: TGTGCCAGCAGCTTAGACACAGCAGTATCCTACGAGCAGTACTTC.

The sample holds a few counts of this clonotype. The rearrangement joins TRBV6-1 to TRBJ2-7; 9 nucleotides match TRBD1. V shed 5 bases, J shed 7 bases, and the junction held 9 bases outside the gene matches. CDR1 and CDR2 (germline): MNHNS, SASEGT. The CDR3 is made up of 14 amino acids. The CDR3 DNA reads TGTGCCAGCAGTAGACATGGGACAGGGCGGGAGCAGTACTTC. Amino acids: CASSRHGTGREQYF.

The chain uses TRBV6-2 or TRBV6-3 and TRBJ2-7; no reliable D call. This CDR3 region has 14 residues. Germline V gives CDR1 MNHEY, CDR2 SVGEGT. Trimming removed 5 bases at V and 0 bases at J, with 11 bases between. The CDR3 reads CASSRRAVSYEQYV. The CDR3 nucleotides are TGTGCCAGCAGTCGCCGGGCCGTCTCCTACGAGCAGTACGTC.

This clonotype turned up a few times. V is TRBV7-2 and J is TRBJ2-3; TRBD2 is a possible D gene (6 bases). The CDR3 sequence is 14 residues long. Germline V gene sequence: CDR1 SGHTA, CDR2 FQGNSA. Trimming took 4 bases from V and 6 from J, leaving 14 bases between them. The chain's CDR3 is CASSYRGWWDTQYF. CDR3 in DNA: TGTGCCAGCAGCTACCGGGGGTGGTGGGATACGCAGTATTTT.

This clonotype was seen a single time. The V call is TRBV7-9, the J call TRBJ1-2; no clear D gene. The germline gives CDR1 SEHNR, CDR2 FQNEAQ (reference sequence). The CDR3 has 11 amino acids. V was shortened by 5 bases and J by 7 bases, with 8 bases between the two germline ends. CDR3: CASSNLLGYTF. The CDR3 DNA follows: TGTGCCAGCAGCAACCTCCTTGGCTACACCTTC.

The chain couples TRBV12-3 or TRBV12-4 to TRBJ2-2; D is possibly TRBD1 (6 bases). This CDR3 has 19 residues. Trimming left V 4 bases short and J 0 bases short, with 21 bases between. The CDR3 nucleotides are TGTGCCAGCAGTTCGTTGTACGGGACACAAACCCCGAACACCGGGGAGCTGTTTTTT. This sequence encodes CASSSLYGTQTPNTGELFF.

This chain connects TRBV3-1 to TRBJ1-4; possible D gene TRBD1, 5 bases. The CDR3 consists of 16 residues. CDR1 LGHDT and CDR2 YNNKEL come from the germline V gene (reference sequence). V was clipped by 3 bases and J by 2 bases, with 13 bases between them. The CDR3 loop is CASSHRLEGTNEKLFF. The CDR3 region has the DNA TGTGCCAGCAGCCATAGGCTAGAGGGGACTAATGAAAAACTGTTTTTT.

This clonotype was seen many times. The chain couples TRBV7-2 to TRBJ2-7; D may be TRBD1 (6 bases). The germline V and J ends were trimmed by 5 bases and 3 bases, with 11 bases remaining between them. Germline CDR1 is SGHTA and CDR2 is FQGNSA. The CDR3 covers 13 residues. This CDR3 reads CASSPPGDYEQYV. As DNA, the CDR3 is TGTGCCAGCAGCCCTCCAGGGGACTACGAGCAGTACGTC.

This clonotype was counted between two and nine times. The chain uses TRBV7-6 and TRBJ2-1; no definite D call. CDR3 length: 16 amino acids. CDR1 is SGHVS, CDR2 FNYEAQ, per germline. Trimming removed 8 bases from V and 5 bases from J, with 22 bases in between. CDR3 loop: CASSTSSRPPHNEQFF. The CDR3 region has the DNA TGTGCCAGCTCAACCTCTTCTCGACCCCCCCACAATGAGCAGTTCTTC.

The V and J genes are TRBV5-4 and TRBJ2-7, with D possibly being TRBD1 (6 bases). Looked up from germline, CDR1 is SGHNT and CDR2 is YYREEE (reference sequence). The length of the CDR3 is 17 residues. Trimming left V 6 bases short and J 7 bases short, with 29 bases between. Here the CDR3 DNA reads TGTGCCAGCAAGATGGAACCGGACAGAATCTACGAGTTTGAGCAGTACTTC. It specifies CASKMEPDRIYEFEQYF.

This clonotype was seen at least ten times. The chain links TRBV5-4 to TRBJ1-2; D not resolved. Between the trimmed V and J ends, which lost 1 base and 8 bases, there was a span of 18 bases. CDR1 is SGHNT, CDR2 YYREEE, per germline (reference sequence). This CDR3 region has 15 residues. CDR3: CASSLSYWYLGGYTF. The CDR3 coding sequence is TGTGCCAGCAGCTTGTCTTATTGGTACCTAGGGGGCTACACCTTC.

This chain links TRBV7-9 with TRBJ2-1; either TRBD1 or TRBD2 may fit D (5 bases each). V lost 1 base, J lost 12 bases, and 16 bases lay in between. Germline V gene sequence: CDR1 SEHNR, CDR2 FQNEAQ (reference sequence). This CDR3 contains 14 residues. DNA of the CDR3: TGTGCCAGCAGCTTAGGGGGACGTGGAAGTGGGCAGTTCTTC. The encoded protein is CASSLGGRGSGQFF.

This clonotype was seen a handful of times. J is TRBJ2-7 and V is TRBV27; weak D call: TRBD1 (5 bases). CDR1 and CDR2 (germline): MNHEY, SMNVEV (reference sequence). This CDR3 has 14 amino acids. V was pared by 6 bases and J by 3 bases, with 15 bases between. The chain's CDR3 is CASRTSPGFYEQYV. The CDR3 DNA is TGTGCCAGCAGGACGTCGCCAGGGTTCTACGAGCAGTACGTC.

At least ten counts were recorded for this clonotype. The rearrangement joins TRBV12-3 or TRBV12-4 to TRBJ1-4, with TRBD1 identical over 7 bases. V lost 4 bases to trimming and J lost 2 bases; unmatched junction nucleotides: 19. The CDR3 is 20 residues long. The CDR3 bases are TGTGCCAGCAGTTCAAGCGGAGGGGGCGCGTGGAAGAACACTAATGAAAAACTGTTTTTT. This gives the protein CASSSSGGGAWKNTNEKLFF.

This rearrangement joins TRBV11-2 to TRBJ2-1; D ambiguous. Germline CDR1 is SGHAT and CDR2 is FQNNGV. The V and J ends lost 2 bases and 7 bases respectively, with 6 bases between them. The CDR3 runs 12 residues. CDR3 nucleotide sequence: TGTGCCAGCAGCTTAAACGTGAATGAGCAGTTCTTC. The encoded protein is CASSLNVNEQFF.

The chain carries TRBV11-2 and TRBJ1-2; D remains ambiguous. V was trimmed by 4 bases and J by 4 bases, leaving 16 bases between them. Germline V gene sequence: CDR1 SGHAT, CDR2 FQNNGV. This CDR3 has 15 amino acids. The CDR3 protein is CASSSSPTGIYGYTF. The CDR3 DNA reads as TGTGCCAGCAGCTCCTCACCGACGGGGATCTATGGCTACACCTTC.

In this sample, this clonotype turned up many times. This chain connects TRBV12-3 or TRBV12-4 to TRBJ1-1, with a weak D call TRBD1 (6 bases). Trimming took off 6 bases at V and 4 bases at J, with 12 bases between the two ends. CDR3 length: 13 amino acids. CDR3 bases: TGTGCCAGCAGCCCCGAACAGGGCACTGAAGCTTTCTTT. Translating gives CASSPEQGTEAFF.

This chain uses TRBV7-6 with TRBJ1-2; 12 bases are a match to TRBD1. The CDR3 runs to 19 residues. The V segment lost 3 bases and the J segment 4 bases; nucleotides outside the gene matches: 15. Per germline, CDR1 SGHVS and CDR2 FNYEAQ. The CDR3 loop is CASSLGGQGAQILFYGYTF. The CDR3 bases are TGTGCCAGCAGCTTGGGGGGACAGGGGGCACAAATCCTCTTCTATGGCTACACCTTC.

For this clonotype: A much larger clone differs by one base, so this may be a read error. The rearrangement joins TRBV7-8 to TRBJ2-2; 9 bases match TRBD1. The CDR3 extends over 16 amino acids. V trimming: 6 bases; J trimming: 5 bases; junction bases outside the gene matches: 10. Per the germline V gene, CDR1 is SGHVS and CDR2 is FQNEAQ. Here the CDR3 reads CASRNGQGLLTGELFF. As DNA, the CDR3 is TGTGCCAGCAGAAACGGACAGGGGCTTTTAACCGGGGAGCTGTTTTTT.

The CDR3 protein is CATSRDRVAYEQYF. CDR3 sequence (DNA): TGTGCCACCAGCAGAGATCGGGTAGCCTACGAGCAGTACTTC. The V and J genes are TRBV15 and TRBJ2-7; D is unclear. Germline CDR1 and CDR2: LNHNV and YYDKDF (reference sequence). The ends were cut back, 0 bases at V and 2 bases at J, with 8 bases in the middle. The CDR3 sequence is 14 residues long.

This clonotype has just a few counts. Here the CDR3 DNA reads TGTGCCAGCAGTTACAGGCGGGGGGGGACAGATACGCAGTATTTT. Translating it yields CASSYRRGGTDTQYF. The chain recombines TRBV6-2 or TRBV6-3 with TRBJ2-3, with TRBD2 matching 9 bases. CDR3 length: 15 amino acids. V gave up 2 bases and J gave up 3 bases; unmatched junction bases: 3. Germline V gives CDR1 MNHEY, CDR2 SVGEGT.

The V gene is TRBV29-1, the J gene TRBJ1-1; D remains unclear. V was cut by 3 bases and J by 3 bases, with 5 bases left in between. This CDR3 comprises 11 residues. Germline V CDR1 and CDR2: SQVTM, ANQGSEA. CDR3 amino acids: CSVDTHTEAFF. In DNA, the CDR3 is TGCAGCGTTGATACGCACACTGAAGCTTTCTTT.

This clonotype was detected only a few times. The CDR3 loop reads CASSPFATNEKLFF. The CDR3 bases are TGTGCCAGCAGCCCCTTCGCAACTAATGAAAAACTGTTTTTT. The gene calls are TRBV7-6 and TRBJ1-4; D remains ambiguous. Germline-derived CDR1 and CDR2 are SGHVS and FNYEAQ. The CDR3 has 14 residues. The V end was cut by 5 bases, the J end by 0 bases, with 7 bases between.

The chain has TRBV6-5 and TRBJ2-4, with a tentative D call TRBD2 (5 bases). Germline V CDR1 and CDR2: MNHEY, SVGAGI. V lost 0 bases and J 8 bases, leaving 14 bases between the germline ends. CDR3 size: 15 residues. The CDR3 bases are TGTGCCAGCAGTTACTCGAGGGCAGCTGGAGACATTCAGTACTTC. As protein: CASSYSRAAGDIQYF.